This TCR beta chain was identified during a study of cytomegalovirus exposure and HLA in healthy donors. Looking at the study overall: Inside one of the first data releases sat 75 million to 100 million unique TCRs taken from HLA-typed donors. Study-wide results and caveats: Sequencing depth roughly uniform across donors was assumed in presence/absence analyses. The productive fraction for most TCR beta V segments was about 87% or about 30% in an earlier analysis.

This clone was counted a few times. Its target is unknown. The study ran its PCR with 60 Vbeta and 13 Jbeta primers. Some clones are missing from TCRdb's copy, which holds only in-frame ones; the method was immunoSEQ multiplex PCR. The repertoire holds around 190,000 clones, with roughly 10% as singletons. This clonotype originated in a woman under 40 in good health and CMV-seropositive. Sequenced material: PBMCs.

CDR3 sequence (DNA): TGTGCCAGCAGCACTCCGGGACTAGCGCTCTACGAGCAGTACTTC. As protein: CASSTPGLALYEQYF. The chain combines TRBV5-4 with TRBJ2-7, with 10 bases lining up with TRBD2. The germline V gene has CDR1 SGHNT and CDR2 YYREEE (reference sequence). The CDR3 covers 15 residues. V lost 4 bases, J lost 3 bases, and 7 bases stayed unmatched. The full variable domain, completed using reference TRBV5-4 and TRBJ2-7, is ETGVTQSPTHLIKTRGQQVTLRCSSQSGHNTVSWYQQALGQGPQFIFQYYREEENGRGNFPPRFSGLQFPNYSSELNVNALELDDSALYLCASSTPGLALYEQYFGPGTRLTVT.